Shown below are 22 T cell receptor beta chains from a single sample sequenced in a study of T cells in Graves' hyperthyroidism and ophthalmopathy. From RNA transcripts, TCR beta CDR3 regions were amplified. First-round RT-PCR targeting the TCR CDR3 was performed with the HTBI primer set. TCRdb recomputed calls from the multiplex PCR reads with MiXCR, one row per CDR3 protein. The repertoire consists of some 600,000 distinct CDR3 sequences, with approximately 15% occurring once and the leading ten covering around 5.4%. Sequencing was performed on blood. These receptors came from a woman in her 30s with Graves' hyperthyroidism that later progressed to Graves' ophthalmopathy.

This clonotype was counted ten times or more. The chain couples TRBV30 to TRBJ1-5, with unresolved D. Germline assignment: CDR1 GTSNPN and CDR2 SVGIG (reference sequence). This CDR3 comprises 14 residues. V lost 0 bases, J lost 2 bases, and 8 bases lay in between. Here the CDR3 DNA reads TGTGCCTGGAGTGTGGGGTTGGGCAATCAGCCCCAGCATTTT. It encodes CAWSVGLGNQPQHF.

There are many counts of this clonotype. This chain joins TRBV12-3 or TRBV12-4 and TRBJ1-6; a weak D match, TRBD1 (6 bases). V was trimmed by 4 bases and J by 13 bases, leaving 8 bases between them. The CDR3 is made up of 11 amino acids. The CDR3 reads CASSSDRPLHF. The CDR3 DNA follows: TGTGCCAGCAGTTCCGACAGGCCCCTCCACTTT.

This clonotype appeared many times. The chain is built from TRBV5-4 and TRBJ2-2; no clear D. Germline assignment: CDR1 SGHNT and CDR2 YYREEE (reference sequence). The CDR3 is made up of 15 amino acids. With 1 base removed from V and 2 bases from J, the gap between germline ends came to 9 bases. CDR3 sequence reads: CASSLSAPNTGELFF. The CDR3 DNA sequence: TGTGCCAGCAGCTTGTCTGCTCCAAACACCGGGGAGCTGTTTTTT. The variable domain in full, completed from reference TRBV5-4 and TRBJ2-2, reads ETGVTQSPTHLIKTRGQQVTLRCSSQSGHNTVSWYQQALGQGPQFIFQYYREEENGRGNFPPRFSGLQFPNYSSELNVNALELDDSALYLCASSLSAPNTGELFFGEGSRLTVL.

This chain connects TRBV29-1 to TRBJ2-3; 7 nucleotides match TRBD2. Germline assignment: CDR1 SQVTM and CDR2 ANQGSEA. This CDR3 region has 16 residues. Trimming at V came to 6 bases and at J to 0 bases, leaving 12 bases not matched to a gene. The CDR3 reads CSVRKAGIASTDTQYF. The CDR3 nucleotides read TGCAGCGTCAGGAAAGCGGGGATTGCTAGCACAGATACGCAGTATTTT.

V and J are TRBV20-1 and TRBJ2-7, with D possibly TRBD2 on 6 matching bases. Germline CDR1 is DFQATT and CDR2 is SNEGSKA (reference sequence). This CDR3 contains 14 residues. The germline V and J ends were trimmed by 5 bases and 6 bases, with 20 bases remaining between them. The CDR3 region is CSADVVGGIAEQYF. Here the CDR3 DNA reads TGCAGTGCTGACGTCGTAGGCGGGATCGCCGAGCAGTACTTC.

The gene calls are TRBV4-2 and TRBJ2-7; D is ambiguous. Germline V CDR1 and CDR2: LGHNA, YNFKEQ. This CDR3 comprises 14 residues. The V and J ends lost 1 base and 5 bases respectively, with 12 bases between them. The CDR3 DNA reads TGTGCCAGCAGCCAAGTTTCCGGGCTCGACGAGCAGTACTTC. This sequence encodes CASSQVSGLDEQYF.

This clonotype occurred many times. The V gene is TRBV12-3 or TRBV12-4, the J gene TRBJ1-6; D gene unclear. Trimming removed 3 bases from V and 8 bases from J, with 5 bases in between. The CDR3 length is 12 residues. CDR3 sequence: CASSFSDSPLHF. The CDR3, as DNA: TGTGCCAGCAGTTTTTCAGATTCACCCCTCCACTTT.

This clonotype has a handful of counts. The V gene is TRBV7-9, the J gene TRBJ2-3; D gene uncertain. Germline V gives CDR1 SEHNR, CDR2 FQNEAQ (reference sequence). The length of the CDR3 is 14 residues. Trimming removed 0 bases from V and 1 base from J, with 5 bases in between. CDR3 nucleotides: TGTGCCAGCAGCTTAGCGAAGGGCACAGATACGCAGTATTTT. Translated, it gives CASSLAKGTDTQYF.

This clonotype was found many times. J is TRBJ2-3 and V is TRBV7-3; the match to TRBD2 covers 7 bases. Trimming at V came to 4 bases and at J to 10 bases, leaving 14 bases not matched to a gene. This CDR3 is built from 15 residues. CDR1 and CDR2 from the germline V gene are SGHTA and FQGTGA. CDR3 sequence reads: CASSSGPASGDAQYF. CDR3 DNA sequence: TGTGCCAGCAGCTCCGGTCCTGCTAGCGGAGACGCGCAGTATTTT. Using reference TRBV7-3 and TRBJ2-3 for the parts outside the CDR3, the full variable domain is GAGVSQTPSNKVTEKGKYVELRCDPISGHTALYWYRQSLGQGPEFLIYFQGTGAADDSGLPNDRFFAVRPEGSVSTLKIQRTERGDSAVYLCASSSGPASGDAQYFGPGTRLTVL.

This clonotype was detected many times. The rearrangement links TRBV12-3 or TRBV12-4 to TRBJ1-6, with D perhaps matching TRBD1 (5 bases). The CDR3 totals 14 residues. The V end was cut by 5 bases, the J end by 9 bases, with 14 bases between. CDR3 residues: CASSPRDAGSPLHF. The CDR3 coding sequence is TGTGCCAGCAGTCCCCGGGACGCAGGTTCACCCCTCCACTTT.

The chain recombines TRBV20-1 with TRBJ1-4; no clear D. From germline, CDR1 is DFQATT and CDR2 SNEGSKA (reference sequence). This CDR3 is 10 amino acids long. Trimming removed 6 bases at V and 8 bases at J, with 7 bases between. The CDR3 spells CSALAEKLFF. In nucleotides, the CDR3 is TGCAGTGCCCTAGCGGAAAAACTGTTTTTT.

As regards this clonotype: A much larger clone lies one base from this, so it may be a read error. The rearrangement joins TRBV20-1 to TRBJ1-1; D is unclear. The CDR3 length is 13 residues. Germline V CDR1 and CDR2: DFQATT, SNEGSKA (reference sequence). CDR3 region: CSARSQSGTEALF. CDR3 DNA sequence: TGCAGTGCTAGAAGCCAGTCGGGTACTGAAGCTTTATTT.

The chain carries TRBV2 and TRBJ2-1; D is unresolved. Trimming stripped 1 base from V and 10 bases from J, with 8 bases between. Looked up from germline, CDR1 is SNHLY and CDR2 is FYNNEI. The CDR3 loop spans 12 amino acids. CDR3 loop: CASSEDVLEQFF. The CDR3 DNA sequence: TGTGCCAGCAGTGAAGACGTCTTAGAGCAGTTCTTC. Supplemented by reference TRBV2 and TRBJ2-1, the full variable domain reads EPEVTQTPSHQVTQMGQEVILRCVPISNHLYFYWYRQILGQKVEFLVSFYNNEISEKSEIFDDQFSVERPDGSNFTLKIRSTKLEDSAMYFCASSEDVLEQFFGPGTRLTVL.

This clonotype showed up many times. The junction departs from the called germline gene at one end, perhaps through a read error. This sequence joins TRBV27 and TRBJ1-5, with a possible D match to TRBD1 (5 bases). The germline V gene encodes CDR1 MNHEY and CDR2 SMNVEV (reference sequence). The length of the CDR3 is 14 residues. The CDR3 nucleotides read TGTGCCAGCAGCTTATGGGGCGACAATCAGCCCCAGCATTTT. Encoded protein: CASSLWGDNQPQHF.

This clonotype was found many times. The chain links TRBV3-1 to TRBJ1-5; D is unresolved. V shed 0 bases and J shed 0 bases, with 6 bases lying between them. CDR1 is LGHDT, CDR2 YNNKEL, per germline (reference sequence). The CDR3 length is 15 residues. In DNA form, the CDR3 reads TGTGCCAGCAGCCAAGACGGGAATAGCAATCAGCCCCAGCATTTT. As protein: CASSQDGNSNQPQHF.

V gene TRBV9 combines with J gene TRBJ2-7; tentatively, D is TRBD1 (6 bases). This CDR3 is 14 amino acids long. V shed 0 bases and J shed 6 bases, with 13 bases lying between them. The germline gives CDR1 SGDLS, CDR2 YYNGEE. The CDR3 loop reads CASSVAPGASEQYF. The CDR3 nucleotides read TGTGCCAGCAGCGTAGCCCCAGGGGCTTCCGAGCAGTACTTC.

This clonotype appeared many times. The chain uses TRBV27 and TRBJ1-1; D unclear. CDR3 length: 13 amino acids. The V and J ends lost 3 bases and 4 bases respectively, with 9 bases between them. From germline, CDR1 is MNHEY and CDR2 SMNVEV (reference sequence). The chain's CDR3 is CASSFYRGTEAFF. DNA for the CDR3: TGTGCCAGCAGTTTTTATCGGGGCACTGAAGCTTTCTTT.

This clonotype was counted many times. V gene TRBV2 combines with J gene TRBJ1-2, with D unclear. This CDR3 is built from 11 residues. Trimming cost V 7 bases and J 8 bases, with 11 bases left between them. Germline CDR1 and CDR2: SNHLY and FYNNEI. For the CDR3, the DNA is TGTGCCAGCACGGCGAAATACGGCTACACCTTC. Protein sequence: CASTAKYGYTF.

This clonotype was counted between two and nine times. This sequence joins TRBV24-1 and TRBJ2-6; TRBD1 agrees at 8 bases. The V gene end was trimmed by 9 bases and the J gene end by 2 bases; junction bases not matched to a gene: 8. The CDR3 covers 16 residues. From germline, CDR1 is KGHDR and CDR2 SFDVKD. The CDR3 DNA reads TGTGCCACCGGTCGAGCAGGGGGCACTGGGGCCAACGTCCTGACTTTC. It yields the protein CATGRAGGTGANVLTF.

This clonotype appeared a few times. One end of the junction does not line up with germline, which may come from a read error. The V and J genes are TRBV27 and TRBJ2-5; tentatively, D is TRBD1 (5 bases). Germline loops: CDR1 MNHEY, CDR2 SMNVEV (reference sequence). The length of the CDR3 is 13 residues. The CDR3 loop is CTSRFRDQETQYF. CDR3 DNA: TGTACCAGCAGATTCAGGGACCAAGAGACCCAGTACTTC.

V and J are TRBV14 and TRBJ1-3, with a possible D match to TRBD1 (5 bases). V was trimmed by 1 base and J by 4 bases, leaving 8 bases between them. CDR1 SGHDN and CDR2 FVKESK come from the germline V gene. This CDR3 region has 14 residues. CDR3 DNA: TGTGCCAGCAGCCAAGCGGCAGGGGGAAACACCATATATTTT. Protein product: CASSQAAGGNTIYF.

The table lists this clonotype with many counts. V gene TRBV28 combines with J gene TRBJ2-1; 9 positions agree with TRBD1. The CDR3 extends over 15 amino acids. CDR1 and CDR2 (germline): MDHEN, SYDVKM. V shed 6 bases, J shed 3 bases, and the junction held 6 bases outside the gene matches. The CDR3 loop is CASRSGTGRYNEQFF. CDR3 in DNA: TGTGCCAGCAGATCCGGGACAGGGCGCTACAATGAGCAGTTCTTC. The full variable domain, in which reference TRBV28 and TRBJ2-1 provide the parts outside the CDR3, is DVKVTQSSRYLVKRTGEKVFLECVQDMDHENMFWYRQDPGLGLRLIYFSYDVKMKEKGDIPEGYSVSREKKERFSLILESASTNQTSMYLCASRSGTGRYNEQFFGPGTRLTVL.